Presented here are 20 T cell receptor beta chains from one specimen sequenced in a study of CD8 T cells in ankylosing spondylitis. Overall study findings and caveats: A TCR beta motif of 7 to 9 highly homologous variants seemed to mark ankylosing spondylitis blood.

These receptors' targets are unknown. TCRdb reprocessed the 5' RACE reads with MiXCR, giving one entry per CDR3 protein. The table shows approximately 540,000 distinct CDR3 sequences, with approximately 11% occurring only once. Material for sequencing was blood, either unsorted or a sorted T cell fraction (not recorded which). The receptors originated from a male donor with ankylosing spondylitis.

This chain links TRBV11-2 with TRBJ2-7, with D perhaps matching TRBD2 (6 bases). Germline CDR1 is SGHAT and CDR2 is FQNNGV. CDR3 length: 18 amino acids. Trimming cost V 3 bases and J 1 base, with 22 bases left between them. CDR3 DNA sequence: TGTGCCAGCAGCTTGCCCGCGGGGTTCGGCAAATTTTCCTACGAGCAGTACTTC. Protein sequence: CASSLPAGFGKFSYEQYF.

The rearrangement uses TRBV24-1 and TRBJ1-5; 7 nucleotides agree with TRBD1. The CDR3 extends over 12 amino acids. Per the germline V gene, CDR1 is KGHDR and CDR2 is SFDVKD. V shed 9 bases and J 6 bases; nucleotides not matched to a gene: 4. CDR3 sequence (DNA): TGTGCCACCTCAGGGGGGACTCAGCCCCAGCATTTT. Its translation is CATSGGTQPQHF.

This clonotype has just a few counts. J is TRBJ2-7 and V is TRBV5-1; D might be TRBD1 or TRBD2, each matching 5 bases. The ends were cut back, 3 bases at V and 4 bases at J, with 14 bases in the middle. Germline V gene sequence: CDR1 SGHRS, CDR2 YFSETQ. The CDR3 contains 14 residues. The CDR3 protein is CASSSVGAGYEQYF. The CDR3 DNA reads as TGCGCCAGCAGCTCGGTCGGGGCTGGGTACGAGCAGTACTTC. The variable domain in full, completed from reference TRBV5-1 and TRBJ2-7, reads KAGVTQTPRYLIKTRGQQVTLSCSPISGHRSVSWYQQTPGQGLQFLFEYFSETQRNKGNFPGRFSGRQFSNSRSEMNVSTLELGDSALYLCASSSVGAGYEQYFGPGTRLTVT.

The chain uses TRBV4-2 and TRBJ2-3; no reliable D call. This CDR3 has 16 amino acids. Trimming removed 4 bases from V and 0 bases from J, with 14 bases in between. Germline loops: CDR1 LGHNA, CDR2 YNFKEQ. The CDR3 DNA reads as TGTGCCAGCAGCCGGAGAGCAGGTATCAGCACAGATACGCAGTATTTT. Protein product: CASSRRAGISTDTQYF.

This clonotype was detected only a few times. CDR3 region: CASSSPPIPYNEQFF. The CDR3 DNA is TGTGCCAGCAGCTCCCCCCCCATCCCTTACAATGAGCAGTTCTTC. The J gene is TRBJ2-1, the V gene TRBV7-4; no clear D gene. V lost 4 bases, J lost 4 bases, and 14 bases lay in between. The CDR3 runs to 15 residues. Germline V lookup: CDR1 SGHVT, CDR2 SQSDAQ.

A remark on this clonotype: Possible read error: a much larger clone is one base away. A read error is likely, as this CDR3 ends without the conserved phenylalanine or tryptophan. The V gene is TRBV11-2, the J gene TRBJ1-2; D unresolved. There are 12 residues in the CDR3. Looked up from germline, CDR1 is SGHAT and CDR2 is FQNNGV. V was trimmed by 7 bases and J by 0 bases, leaving 6 bases between them. CDR3 in DNA: TGTGCCAGCAAGGGCGCTAACTATGGCTACACCTGC. This encodes CASKGANYGYTC.

This chain links TRBV14 with TRBJ2-1; D remains unclear. Germline V gives CDR1 SGHDN, CDR2 FVKESK. The V and J ends lost 0 bases and 2 bases respectively, with 5 bases between them. The CDR3 consists of 14 residues. The chain's CDR3 is CASSQEVAYNEQFF. The CDR3 bases are TGTGCCAGCAGCCAAGAGGTCGCCTACAATGAGCAGTTCTTC. The full variable domain, its missing parts supplied by reference TRBV14 and TRBJ2-1, is EAGVTQFPSHSVIEKGQTVTLRCDPISGHDNLYWYRRVMGKEIKFLLHFVKESKQDESGMPNNRFLAERTGGTYSTLKVQPAELEDSGVYFCASSQEVAYNEQFFGPGTRLTVL.

This clonotype was observed many times. V usage is TRBV18 and J usage is TRBJ2-1; 9 bases match TRBD2. CDR3 length: 16 amino acids. From germline, CDR1 is KGHSH and CDR2 LQKENI. With V trimmed by 1 base and J by 3 bases, 4 bases remained unmatched. The CDR3 DNA reads TGTGCCAGCTCACCACGGGCGGGAGGGGACTACAATGAGCAGTTCTTC. Its protein product is CASSPRAGGDYNEQFF.

In its sample, this clonotype was seen a few times. The gene calls are TRBV10-2 and TRBJ2-2, with TRBD1 matching over 11 bases. Germline CDR1 is WSHSY and CDR2 is SAAADI. Trimming cost V 10 bases and J 0 bases; bases outside gene matches: 7. This CDR3 contains 16 residues. This chain's CDR3 is CATRTGGRANTGELFF. In DNA form, the CDR3 reads TGCGCCACGCGGACAGGGGGCAGGGCGAACACCGGGGAGCTGTTTTTT.

This clonotype was seen more than once but under ten times. The J gene is TRBJ2-6, the V gene TRBV3-1, with no clear D. Germline V gene sequence: CDR1 LGHDT, CDR2 YNNKEL (reference sequence). This CDR3 is built from 21 residues. Trimming stripped 0 bases from V and 1 base from J, with 22 bases between. The CDR3 DNA reads as TGTGCCAGCAGCCAAGAGTATTTGGGCTGGAACAGAAATTCTGGGGCCAACGTCCTGACTTTC. Translating gives CASSQEYLGWNRNSGANVLTF.

This clonotype came up a few times. At one of its ends the junction is not consistent with the germline gene, which may arise from a read error. The chain is built from TRBV12-3 or TRBV12-4 and TRBJ1-5; possible D gene TRBD1, 5 bases. The CDR3 covers 12 residues. The CDR3 here is CASSLDGTPTNF. CDR3 coding DNA: TGTGCCAGCAGTTTGGATGGGACGCCGACGAATTTT.

J is TRBJ2-3 and V is TRBV5-1; the D call may be TRBD1 or TRBD2 (5 bases each). Trimming shortened V by 0 bases and J by 1 base, and 9 bases separated the two germline ends. Germline values: CDR1 SGHRS, CDR2 YFSETQ. CDR3 length equals 15 residues. CDR3 DNA: TGCGCCAGCAGCTTGGGGAGAGGGGGCACAGATACGCAGTATTTT. This translates into CASSLGRGGTDTQYF. Variable domain in full (rest from reference TRBV5-1 and TRBJ2-3): KAGVTQTPRYLIKTRGQQVTLSCSPISGHRSVSWYQQTPGQGLQFLFEYFSETQRNKGNFPGRFSGRQFSNSRSEMNVSTLELGDSALYLCASSLGRGGTDTQYFGPGTRLTVL.

The V call is TRBV5-1, the J call TRBJ1-2; TRBD1 matches 8 bases. Trimming removed 4 bases from V and 2 bases from J; junction bases left unmatched: 7. Germline values: CDR1 SGHRS, CDR2 YFSETQ. This CDR3 region has 15 residues. In nucleotides, the CDR3 is TGCGCCAGCAGCACGGACAGGGCCCAAAACTATGGCTACACCTTC. It yields the protein CASSTDRAQNYGYTF.

This clonotype was seen only a few times. The J gene is TRBJ2-7, the V gene TRBV6-4; 7 positions match TRBD2. Germline CDR1 and CDR2: MRHNA and SNTAGT. Unmatched junction bases numbered 10, after V lost 7 bases and J lost 4 bases. This CDR3 contains 14 residues. The CDR3 sequence: CASILRTRTYEQYF. The DNA of the CDR3 is TGTGCCAGCATCCTGCGGACTAGAACTTACGAGCAGTACTTC.

The chain employs TRBV11-2 and TRBJ2-5, with a possible D match to TRBD2 (7 bases). The V end lost 5 bases, the J end lost 3 bases, and 13 bases lay between the germline ends. Germline CDR1 SGHAT, CDR2 FQNNGV. This CDR3 spans 14 amino acids. The CDR3 here is CASSLGGGEETQYF. The CDR3, as DNA: TGTGCCAGCAGCCTTGGGGGGGGCGAAGAGACCCAGTACTTC.

This clonotype came up many times. This chain joins TRBV20-1 and TRBJ2-1; TRBD2 aligns across 10 bases. Germline loops: CDR1 DFQATT, CDR2 SNEGSKA (reference sequence). The CDR3 is 16 amino acids. The V segment lost 5 bases and the J segment 8 bases; nucleotides outside the gene matches: 15. CDR3 nucleotides: TGCAGTGCTCCTAGCGGGGGAGGTCCGAATAGACATGAGCAGTTCTTC. This sequence encodes CSAPSGGGPNRHEQFF.

This clonotype showed up just a few times. This rearrangement joins TRBV20-1 to TRBJ2-5; TRBD2 matches 8 bases. The CDR3 loop spans 15 amino acids. CDR1 and CDR2 from the germline V gene are DFQATT and SNEGSKA (reference sequence). J lost 4 bases, V lost 6 bases, and 13 bases had no gene match. CDR3 DNA sequence: TGCAGTGCCCCACACGGCAGCGGGAGTTTAGAGACCCAGTACTTC. Amino acids: CSAPHGSGSLETQYF.

Only a few counts were recorded for this clonotype. This chain connects TRBV10-3 to TRBJ1-1; the D gene is possibly TRBD1 (6 bases). The CDR3 length is 14 residues. Trimming removed 3 bases from V and 6 bases from J, with 14 bases in between. The germline CDR1 and CDR2 sequences are ENHRY and SYGVKD. CDR3 amino acids: CAISESGVVPEAFF. CDR3 bases: TGTGCCATCAGTGAATCAGGGGTTGTGCCTGAAGCTTTCTTT.

This clonotype was seen a few times. The rearrangement uses TRBV11-2 and TRBJ2-1, with TRBD2 matching over 7 bases. This CDR3 comprises 15 residues. Germline V gives CDR1 SGHAT, CDR2 FQNNGV. V lost 2 bases to trimming and J lost 5 bases; unmatched junction nucleotides: 6. The CDR3 protein is CASSLIAGEDNEQFF. CDR3 bases: TGTGCCAGCAGCTTAATTGCGGGAGAAGACAATGAGCAGTTCTTC.

A few counts support this clonotype. The DNA of the CDR3 is TGCGCCAGCAGTGAGTCCGGCGGGAGGGTAGGATTGGATACGCAGTATTTT. This gives the protein CASSESGGRVGLDTQYF. V gene TRBV10-1 combines with J gene TRBJ2-3; the match to TRBD2 covers 9 bases. CDR3 size: 17 residues. The V gene end was trimmed by 0 bases and the J gene end by 6 bases; junction bases not matched to a gene: 10. CDR1 and CDR2 (germline): WNHNN, SYGVQD (reference sequence).